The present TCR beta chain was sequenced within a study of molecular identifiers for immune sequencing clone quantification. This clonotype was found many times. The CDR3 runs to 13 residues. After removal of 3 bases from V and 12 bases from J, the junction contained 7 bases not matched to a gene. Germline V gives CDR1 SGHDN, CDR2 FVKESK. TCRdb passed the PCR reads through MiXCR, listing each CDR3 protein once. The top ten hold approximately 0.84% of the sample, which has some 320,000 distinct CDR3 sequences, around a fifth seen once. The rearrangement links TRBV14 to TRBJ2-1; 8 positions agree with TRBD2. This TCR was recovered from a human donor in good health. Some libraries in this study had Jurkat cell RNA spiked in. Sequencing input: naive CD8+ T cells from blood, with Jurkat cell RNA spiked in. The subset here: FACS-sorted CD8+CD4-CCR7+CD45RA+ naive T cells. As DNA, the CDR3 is TGTGCCAGCAGCCAGTTTAGCGGGGCACGGCAGTTCTTC. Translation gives CASSQFSGARQFF.